These T cell receptor beta chains were read from a single sample in a study of T cells after yellow fever vaccination. MiXCR, applied by TCRdb to the 5' RACE reads, yields one record per CDR3 protein. This sample has hundreds of thousands of distinct CDR3 sequences, with around an eighth found just once. The sample here was PBMCs, taken on the day of the yellow fever booster vaccination. The receptors derive from a man aged 30 to 39 who received the YFV17D yellow fever vaccine. CDR3s include the opening cysteine and the closing phenylalanine or tryptophan. D genes are given only for firm matches. Some rows mark clone size as missing; the rest say once, few, many or name a class of expanded clone.

J,V,D,size,CDR3
TRBJ2-7,TRBV20-1,.,few,CSGTWGFEQYF
TRBJ2-5,TRBV7-2,TRBD1,.,CASSSRGQGAETQYF
TRBJ2-2,TRBV12-3/TRBV12-4,TRBD2,.,CASSRLAGAGELFF
TRBJ1-4,TRBV20-1,.,.,CSATRGGNEKLFF
TRBJ2-3,TRBV6-5,.,.,CASGSSGTDTQYF
TRBJ2-7,TRBV2,TRBD2,.,CASSEESSGRYEQYF
TRBJ2-1,TRBV29-1,TRBD2,many,CSVRRASGSSEQFF
TRBJ2-1,TRBV14,.,many,CASSQVFWLNNEQFF
TRBJ1-1,TRBV6-1,.,few,CASSGKTENTEAFF
TRBJ2-1,TRBV10-3,TRBD1,.,CAISESPGQEFF
TRBJ2-5,TRBV5-1,TRBD1,few,CASSRTGQEQETQYF
TRBJ1-4,TRBV12-3/TRBV12-4,.,few,CASSFGTQNEKLFF
TRBJ2-7,TRBV7-2,.,.,CASTLGFINEQYF
TRBJ2-1,TRBV29-1,.,few,CSVETAIEQFF
TRBJ2-5,TRBV28,TRBD2,.,CASSSPSGLAEETQYF
TRBJ2-7,TRBV3-1,.,few,CASSQDFRGGGYEQYF
TRBJ2-1,TRBV7-8,.,.,CASNSYSGSSYNEQFF
TRBJ2-7,TRBV29-1,.,few,CSVGQGGSPNEQYF
TRBJ2-1,TRBV5-1,TRBD2,.,CASRQRGNEQFF
TRBJ2-3,TRBV9,TRBD2,few,CASSVASGLVTDTQYF
TRBJ2-2,TRBV11-2,TRBD1,few,CASSSKTDRGRGTGELFF
TRBJ1-1,TRBV6-1,TRBD1,many,CASFRGPVYEAFF
TRBJ1-2,TRBV20-1,.,few,CSASPMGRGGNYGYTF
TRBJ1-1,TRBV20-1,.,.,CSATVGVDGTEAFF
TRBJ2-7,TRBV10-2,TRBD2,.,CATGTSDSYEQYF
TRBJ2-1,TRBV5-6,.,few,CASSLGVSRNEQFF
TRBJ2-7,TRBV12-3/TRBV12-4,.,few,CASRANYWEQYF
TRBJ1-5,TRBV29-1,.,.,CSVLDRLDQPQHF
TRBJ2-7,TRBV5-6,.,.,CASSGWRSSYEQYF
TRBJ1-1,TRBV18,.,few,CASSPNRVATEAFF
TRBJ1-1,TRBV7-2,.,few,CASSIPRHGNTEAFF
TRBJ2-7,TRBV4-1,.,.,CASAPNILYEQYF
TRBJ2-4,TRBV12-3/TRBV12-4,.,few,CASSFRGMDIQYF
TRBJ2-7,TRBV6-6,.,many,CASSAPGVDEQYF
TRBJ2-3,TRBV7-8,TRBD1,.,CASSTTGGEADTQYF
TRBJ2-7,TRBV7-2,TRBD2,.,CASKRTSGILEQYF
TRBJ2-1,TRBV12-3/TRBV12-4,.,many,CASSLGAATYNEQFF
TRBJ2-7,TRBV5-1,.,many,CASSPGDYEQYF
TRBJ2-1,TRBV12-3/TRBV12-4,.,few,CASSVTYNEQFF
TRBJ1-6,TRBV12-3/TRBV12-4,.,.,CASSLAYSPLHF
TRBJ2-5,TRBV12-3/TRBV12-4,TRBD2,many,CASSPLAGVMQTQYF
TRBJ1-6,TRBV12-3/TRBV12-4,.,many,CASSASGVNYSPLHF
TRBJ2-7,TRBV14,.,.,CASSASRVEQYF
TRBJ2-7,TRBV7-2,.,.,CASSLSWREYEQYF
TRBJ2-1,TRBV5-1,TRBD1,few,CASSLAGRGLHEQFF
TRBJ1-2,TRBV29-1,TRBD1,.,CSVRQGHLSYGYTF
TRBJ2-6,TRBV7-2,TRBD1,few,CASSFSTGGPSISGANVLTF
TRBJ2-5,TRBV27,TRBD2,many,CASSPNLADRQETQYF
TRBJ2-7,TRBV6-5,.,.,CASSSEGQTVSYEQYF
TRBJ2-1,TRBV20-1,TRBD2,few,CCARGGAGGSSYNEQFF
TRBJ2-1,TRBV9,.,.,CASSVAGDEQFF
TRBJ2-2,TRBV5-1,.,.,CASSWLDSTGELFF
TRBJ2-3,TRBV7-3,.,few,CASSLTRSGPDTQYF
TRBJ2-5,TRBV20-1,.,.,CSAAAGGETQYF
TRBJ2-2,TRBV5-1,.,few,CASSLDTELFF
TRBJ2-1,TRBV7-9,TRBD2,.,CASSLLAGLPFYNEQFF
TRBJ1-2,TRBV5-1,.,few,CASSLAVGDGYTF
TRBJ1-2,TRBV28,.,.,CASSPASYGYTF
TRBJ2-1,TRBV6-5,.,many,CASSYSRYNEQFF
TRBJ1-1,TRBV5-5,.,.,CASSLTGKAEAFF